The present T cell receptor beta chain was sequenced within a study of shared clonotypes between healthy human individuals. Only in-frame clones appear in the TCRdb table, and some are missing; sequencing was by immunoSEQ multiplex PCR. The data hold roughly 2.5 million clones, with around 90% observed a single time. Germline lookup yields CDR1 LGHNA and CDR2 YSLEER. Between the trimmed V and J ends, which lost 3 bases and 5 bases, there was a span of 13 bases. The CDR3 contains 15 residues. The sequence derives from a man aged 18 to 29 in good health. The chain uses TRBV4-3 and TRBJ2-2, with D perhaps TRBD2 (5 bases). The sample taken for sequencing was naive CD4+ T cells sorted from blood. Subset of the sample: CD45RA+ positively selected. CDR3: CASSHWMGATGELFF. The CDR3 bases are TGCGCCAGCAGCCATTGGATGGGAGCAACCGGGGAGCTGTTTTTT.